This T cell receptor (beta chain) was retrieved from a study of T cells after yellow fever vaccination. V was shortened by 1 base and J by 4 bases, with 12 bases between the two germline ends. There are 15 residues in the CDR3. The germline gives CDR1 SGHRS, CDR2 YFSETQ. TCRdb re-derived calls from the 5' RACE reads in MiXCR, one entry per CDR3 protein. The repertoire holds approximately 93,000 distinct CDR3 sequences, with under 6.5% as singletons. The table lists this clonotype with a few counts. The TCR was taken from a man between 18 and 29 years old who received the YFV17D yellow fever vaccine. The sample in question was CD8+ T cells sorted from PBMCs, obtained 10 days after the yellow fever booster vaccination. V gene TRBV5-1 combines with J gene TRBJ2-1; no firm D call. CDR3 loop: CASSLYSDQYNEQFF. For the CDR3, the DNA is TGCGCCAGCAGCTTGTACTCGGACCAATACAATGAGCAGTTCTTC.